This T cell receptor beta chain was observed in a study of cytomegalovirus exposure and HLA in healthy donors. Study-wide results and limits: In a later analysis, DRB1 alleles had the most associated TCRs; HLA-C alleles the fewest. The availability of immune exposure information extended only to CMV serostatus.

The PCR employed 60 Vbeta primers together with 13 Jbeta primers. The repertoire was sequenced with immunoSEQ multiplex PCR; TCRdb's copy has only in-frame clones and lacks some. Reported are tens of thousands of clones; the ten largest clones contain more than 9.5%. About this clone: Its antigen is unknown.

Germline CDR1 reads SGDLS; CDR2 reads YYNGEE. The CDR3 has 14 amino acids. V lost 0 bases and J 2 bases, leaving 9 bases between the germline ends. Source material: PBMCs. The genes are TRBV9 and TRBJ2-7; no clear D. This TCR derives from a woman in her forties or fifties in good health and CMV-seropositive. CDR3: CASSVGAGPYEQYF. CDR3 DNA: TGTGCCAGCAGCGTAGGAGCAGGCCCCTACGAGCAGTACTTC.